This is a list of T cell receptor beta chains from one sample in a study of response to subunit inactivated influenza vaccine. TCRdb re-derived calls from the RT-PCR reads in MiXCR, one entry per CDR3 protein. This sample has about half a million distinct CDR3 sequences, with around 8% found just once. This material consisted of PBMCs from blood, taken less than 30 months after vaccination. These receptors came from a man in his fifties or sixties who received an inactivated influenza vaccine. Both conserved end residues are part of each CDR3. A D gene is named only where the DNA matches it firmly. A clone size is listed for some rows: how often the clone was seen (once, few, many), or a class if it is expanded.

j_gene	abundance	v_gene	d_gene	CDR3aa	CDR3nt
TRBJ2-7	many	TRBV29-1	TRBD2	CSGQLAGDYEQYF	TGCAGCGGCCAACTAGCGGGAGACTACGAGCAGTACTTC
TRBJ2-3	few	TRBV20-1	TRBD1	CSAGQGRISTDTQYF	TGCAGTGCTGGACAGGGAAGAATAAGCACAGATACGCAGTATTTT
TRBJ2-7	NA	TRBV20-1	NA	CSASPESSYEQYF	TGCAGTGCTAGTCCGGAGAGCTCCTACGAGCAGTACTTC
TRBJ2-7	few	TRBV5-6	NA	CASSLAGQGGEQYF	TGTGCCAGCAGCTTGGCGGGGCAGGGAGGCGAGCAGTACTTC
TRBJ1-2	NA	TRBV27	TRBD1	CASSLWGTGSPFGYTF	TGTGCCAGCAGTTTATGGGGGACAGGGTCCCCTTTTGGCTACACCTTC
TRBJ1-3	NA	TRBV5-1	NA	CASSLELMSLFPGNTIYF	TGCGCCAGCAGCTTGGAGTTGATGAGTCTGTTCCCTGGAAACACCATATATTTT
TRBJ2-3	many	TRBV7-9	NA	CASSGGNTDTQYF	TGTGCCAGCAGCGGTGGGAACACAGATACGCAGTATTTT
TRBJ1-2	many	TRBV10-3	TRBD1	CAITGQGGNYGYTF	TGTGCCATCACCGGACAGGGAGGGAACTATGGCTACACCTTC
TRBJ2-2	NA	TRBV20-1	TRBD2	CSARARGREGIRELFF	TGCAGTGCTAGAGCGCGAGGGCGGGAGGGCATCAGGGAGCTGTTTTTT
TRBJ1-1	few	TRBV10-3	NA	CAIRPTGRNTEAFF	TGTGCCATCAGACCAACCGGGCGAAACACTGAAGCTTTCTTT
TRBJ1-2	NA	TRBV20-1	NA	CSARSRGVNLNYGYTF	TGCAGTGCTCGGTCTCGGGGGGTGAACCTTAACTATGGCTACACCTTC
TRBJ1-1	NA	TRBV4-1	NA	CASSQDHLQAPYTEAFF	TGCGCCAGCAGCCAAGATCATCTGCAGGCACCTTACACTGAAGCTTTCTTT
TRBJ2-1	NA	TRBV11-1	TRBD1	CASSLVGTDRASSYNEQFF	TGTGCCAGCAGCTTAGTCGGCACAGACAGGGCGAGCTCCTACAATGAGCAGTTCTTC
TRBJ2-1	NA	TRBV5-1	NA	CASSLASGTRNEQFF	TGCGCCAGCAGCTTGGCCTCAGGGACGAGGAATGAGCAGTTCTTC
TRBJ2-7	NA	TRBV4-2	NA	CASSQDLGRRHEQYF	TGTGCCAGCAGCCAAGATCTGGGCAGGCGCCACGAGCAGTACTTC
TRBJ2-1	many	TRBV4-3	NA	CASSQGFSDEQFF	TGCGCCAGCAGCCAAGGTTTCTCGGATGAGCAGTTCTTC
TRBJ2-7	NA	TRBV7-2	TRBD2	CASSPSGGLARGEQYF	TGTGCCAGCAGCCCCTCAGGCGGACTAGCTCGGGGCGAGCAGTACTTC
TRBJ2-5	many	TRBV7-9	NA	CASSLRGAETQYF	TGTGCCAGCAGCCTCCGGGGTGCGGAGACCCAGTACTTC
TRBJ1-2	NA	TRBV12-3/TRBV12-4	NA	CASSFLGTGGYTF	TGTGCCAGCAGTTTCCTGGGAACGGGTGGCTACACCTTC
TRBJ2-1	NA	TRBV7-2	TRBD1	CASSATYRGSIEFF	TGTGCCAGCAGCGCTACTTACAGGGGTAGTATTGAGTTCTTC
TRBJ2-3	many	TRBV7-2	TRBD2	CASSLGAGGPTDTQYF	TGTGCCAGCAGCTTAGGGGCGGGGGGGCCAACAGATACGCAGTATTTT
TRBJ1-1	many	TRBV12-3/TRBV12-4	NA	CASSFSGTEAFF	TGTGCCAGCAGTTTTAGTGGGACTGAAGCTTTCTTT
TRBJ2-1	few	TRBV12-3/TRBV12-4	TRBD1	CASSRQGRAHEQFF	TGTGCCAGCAGCAGACAGGGTAGGGCCCATGAGCAGTTCTTC
TRBJ2-7	NA	TRBV27	TRBD2	CASSPTSVYEYEQYF	TGTGCCAGCAGCCCTACTAGCGTCTATGAGTACGAGCAGTACTTC
TRBJ1-5	NA	TRBV6-2/TRBV6-3	NA	CASSYNGGHWPGSNQPQHF	TGTGCCAGCAGTTACAATGGGGGACACTGGCCAGGTAGCAATCAGCCCCAGCATTTT
TRBJ2-7	NA	TRBV7-9	NA	CASSRSQFYEQYF	TGTGCCAGCAGCCGGTCTCAATTCTACGAGCAGTACTTC
TRBJ1-1	NA	TRBV6-1	NA	CASMIDRPNTEAFF	TGTGCCAGCATGATCGACAGGCCGAACACTGAAGCTTTCTTT
TRBJ2-7	few	TRBV6-5	TRBD2	CASSYRSGRASYEQYF	TGTGCCAGCAGTTATCGTAGCGGGAGGGCTTCCTACGAGCAGTACTTC
TRBJ2-3	NA	TRBV18	TRBD2	CASSGTSATDTQYF	TGTGCCAGCTCCGGGACTAGCGCGACAGATACGCAGTATTTT
TRBJ2-1	once	TRBV10-3	TRBD2	CTISELAGGFNEQFF	TGTACCATCAGTGAGCTAGCGGGGGGGTTCAATGAGCAGTTCTTC
TRBJ1-5	many	TRBV20-1	NA	CSAIDLSTGHLLWHQPQHF	TGCAGTGCTATAGATCTATCGACGGGACACCTTTTATGGCATCAGCCCCAGCATTTT
TRBJ2-3	many	TRBV20-1	NA	CSARPGRRADTQYF	TGCAGTGCTAGACCGGGGCGGCGGGCAGATACGCAGTATTTT
TRBJ2-3	few	TRBV5-1	TRBD2	CASSKRGQKIGLAGVSTDTQYF	TGCGCCAGCAGCAAGCGGGGACAGAAGATCGGCCTAGCGGGAGTCAGTACAGATACGCAGTATTTT
TRBJ2-3	many	TRBV20-1	TRBD2	CSARDHPGGTYTDTQYF	TGCAGTGCTAGAGATCACCCCGGGGGGACTTACACAGATACGCAGTATTTT
TRBJ2-7	few	TRBV20-1	TRBD2	CSASPLAGASYEQYF	TGCAGTGCCTCTCCTTTAGCGGGCGCATCCTACGAGCAGTACTTC
TRBJ2-2	few	TRBV28	TRBD1	CASRLTGANTGELFF	TGTGCCAGCAGATTAACAGGGGCGAACACCGGGGAGCTGTTTTTT
TRBJ2-3	NA	TRBV4-2	NA	CASSQDVRVPDTQYF	TGTGCCAGCAGCCAAGATGTAAGGGTCCCAGATACGCAGTATTTT
TRBJ2-2	few	TRBV7-9	NA	CASSRPGAEHTGELFF	TGTGCCAGCAGCAGACCCGGGGCAGAGCACACCGGGGAGCTGTTTTTT
TRBJ1-6	many	TRBV6-1	TRBD1	CASSETGEGSPLHF	TGTGCCAGCAGTGAAACAGGGGAGGGCTCACCCCTCCACTTT
TRBJ1-2	few	TRBV7-8	NA	CASSLEIRDPGRYGYTF	TGTGCCAGCAGCTTAGAAATCCGGGACCCGGGACGCTATGGCTACACCTTC
TRBJ2-5	many	TRBV29-1	NA	CSVSGLLQETQYF	TGCAGCGTTTCCGGTCTGCTGCAAGAGACCCAGTACTTC
TRBJ2-2	NA	TRBV6-2/TRBV6-3	NA	CASSYELVGTGELFF	TGTGCCAGCAGTTACGAACTAGTGGGGACCGGGGAGCTGTTTTTT
TRBJ2-7	many	TRBV6-2/TRBV6-3	TRBD1	CASNPGQGSYEQYF	TGTGCCAGCAATCCGGGACAGGGATCCTACGAGCAGTACTTC
TRBJ1-5	many	TRBV12-3/TRBV12-4	TRBD1	CASSFGQGKQPQHF	TGTGCCAGCAGTTTCGGACAGGGTAAACAGCCCCAGCATTTT
TRBJ2-1	few	TRBV9	NA	CASSSVSSYNEQFF	TGTGCCAGCAGCTCGGTGAGCTCCTACAATGAGCAGTTCTTC
TRBJ2-5	NA	TRBV7-9	NA	CASTSPIGTIQETQYF	TGTGCCAGCACCTCACCAATTGGCACTATCCAAGAGACCCAGTACTTC
TRBJ2-3	few	TRBV29-1	NA	CSGWTDTDTQYF	TGCAGCGGCTGGACAGACACAGATACGCAGTATTTT
TRBJ2-3	few	TRBV12-3/TRBV12-4	TRBD2	CASSRGLAGVSLDTQYF	TGTGCCAGCAGTCGCGGACTAGCGGGAGTCAGTTTAGATACGCAGTATTTT
TRBJ2-2	few	TRBV7-2	NA	CASSFLANTGELFF	TGTGCCAGCAGCTTTCTAGCGAACACCGGGGAGCTGTTTTTT
TRBJ1-5	many	TRBV6-2/TRBV6-3	TRBD1	CASSWDSANQPQHF	TGTGCCAGCAGTTGGGACAGTGCCAATCAGCCCCAGCATTTT